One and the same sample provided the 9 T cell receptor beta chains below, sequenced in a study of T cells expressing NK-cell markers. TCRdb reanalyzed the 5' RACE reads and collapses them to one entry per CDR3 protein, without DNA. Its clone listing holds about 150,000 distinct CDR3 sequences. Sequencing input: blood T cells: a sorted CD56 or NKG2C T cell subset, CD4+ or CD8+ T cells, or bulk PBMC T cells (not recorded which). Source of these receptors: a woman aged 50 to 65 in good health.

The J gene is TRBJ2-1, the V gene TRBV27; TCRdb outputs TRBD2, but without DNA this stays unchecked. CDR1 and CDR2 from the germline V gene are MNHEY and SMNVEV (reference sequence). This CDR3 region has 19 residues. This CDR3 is CASSLLSGGGPATYNEQFF.

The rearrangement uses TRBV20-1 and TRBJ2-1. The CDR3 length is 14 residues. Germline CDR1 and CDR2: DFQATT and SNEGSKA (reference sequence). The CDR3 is CSARVPTGNNEQFF.

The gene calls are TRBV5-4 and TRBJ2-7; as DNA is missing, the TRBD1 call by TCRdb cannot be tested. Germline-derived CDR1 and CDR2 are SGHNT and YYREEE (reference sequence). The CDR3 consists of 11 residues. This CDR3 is CATGATYEQYF.

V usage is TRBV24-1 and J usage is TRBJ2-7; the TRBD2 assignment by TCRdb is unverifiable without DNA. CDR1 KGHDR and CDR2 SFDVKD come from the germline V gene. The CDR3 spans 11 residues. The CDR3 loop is CATSSSAEQYF.

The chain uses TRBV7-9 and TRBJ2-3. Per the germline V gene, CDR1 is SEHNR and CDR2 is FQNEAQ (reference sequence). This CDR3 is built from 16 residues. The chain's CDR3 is CASSLNIGVATDTQYF.

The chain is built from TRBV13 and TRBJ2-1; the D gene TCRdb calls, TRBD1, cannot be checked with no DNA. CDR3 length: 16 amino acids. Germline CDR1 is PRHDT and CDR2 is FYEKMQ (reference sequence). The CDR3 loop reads CASSSSGAGGDNEQFF.

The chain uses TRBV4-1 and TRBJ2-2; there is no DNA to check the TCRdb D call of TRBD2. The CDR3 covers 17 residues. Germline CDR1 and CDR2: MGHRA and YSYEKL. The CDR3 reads CASSQGLAGFNTGELFF.

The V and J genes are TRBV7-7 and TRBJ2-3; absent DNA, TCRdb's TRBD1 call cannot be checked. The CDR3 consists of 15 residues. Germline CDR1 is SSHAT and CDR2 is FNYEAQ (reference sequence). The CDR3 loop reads CASSPRGGSGAAQYF.

The CDR3 protein is CSVPRATSNTEAFF. V and J are TRBV29-1 and TRBJ1-1. Looked up from germline, CDR1 is SQVTM and CDR2 is ANQGSEA. The CDR3 has 14 residues.